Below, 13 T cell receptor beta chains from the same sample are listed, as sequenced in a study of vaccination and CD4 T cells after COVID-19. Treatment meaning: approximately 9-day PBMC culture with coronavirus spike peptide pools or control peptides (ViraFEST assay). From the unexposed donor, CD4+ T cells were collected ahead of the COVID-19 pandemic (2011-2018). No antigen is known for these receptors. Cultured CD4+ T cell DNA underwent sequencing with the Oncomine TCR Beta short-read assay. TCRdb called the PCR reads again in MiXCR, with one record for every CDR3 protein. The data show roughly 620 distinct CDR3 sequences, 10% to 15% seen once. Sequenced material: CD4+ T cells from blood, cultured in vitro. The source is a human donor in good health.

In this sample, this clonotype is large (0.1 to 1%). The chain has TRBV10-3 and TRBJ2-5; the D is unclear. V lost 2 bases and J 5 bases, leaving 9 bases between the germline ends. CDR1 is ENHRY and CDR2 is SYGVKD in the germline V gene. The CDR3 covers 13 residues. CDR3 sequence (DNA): TGTGCCATCAGTGAGAGTAGGTTGGAGACCCAGTACTTC. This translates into CAISESRLETQYF.

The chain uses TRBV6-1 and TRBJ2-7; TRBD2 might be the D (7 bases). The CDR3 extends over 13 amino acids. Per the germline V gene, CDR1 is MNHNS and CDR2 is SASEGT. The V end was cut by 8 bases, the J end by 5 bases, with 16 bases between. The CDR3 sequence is CASDGGRGHEQYF. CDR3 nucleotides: TGTGCCAGCGATGGGGGGCGGGGGCACGAGCAGTACTTC.

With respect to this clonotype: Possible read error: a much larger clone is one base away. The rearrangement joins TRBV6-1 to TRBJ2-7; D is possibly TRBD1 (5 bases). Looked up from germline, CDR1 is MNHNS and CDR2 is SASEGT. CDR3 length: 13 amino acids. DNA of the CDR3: TGTGCCGGCAGGGCAGGTCCCTCCTACGAGCAGTACTTC. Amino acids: CAGRAGPSYEQYF.

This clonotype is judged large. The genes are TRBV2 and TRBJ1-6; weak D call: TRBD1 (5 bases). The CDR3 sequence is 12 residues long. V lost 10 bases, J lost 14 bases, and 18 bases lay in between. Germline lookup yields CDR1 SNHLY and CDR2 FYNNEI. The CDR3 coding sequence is TGTGCCACCAGAAGGCAGGGCCAAACCCTCCACTTT. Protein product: CATRRQGQTLHF.

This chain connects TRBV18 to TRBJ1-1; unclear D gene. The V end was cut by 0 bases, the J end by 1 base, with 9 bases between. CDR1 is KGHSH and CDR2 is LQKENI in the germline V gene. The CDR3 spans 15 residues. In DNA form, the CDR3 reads TGTGCCAGCTCACCACCGGGGAGGTCGAACACTGAAGCTTTCTTT. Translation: CASSPPGRSNTEAFF.

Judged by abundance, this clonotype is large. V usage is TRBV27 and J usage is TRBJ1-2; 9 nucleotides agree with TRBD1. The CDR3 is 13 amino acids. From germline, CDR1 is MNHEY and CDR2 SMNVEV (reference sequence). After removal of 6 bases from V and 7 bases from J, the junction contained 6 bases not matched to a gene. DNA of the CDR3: TGTGCCAGCAGAGTAGACAGGGGGGGTGGCTACACCTTC. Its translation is CASRVDRGGGYTF.

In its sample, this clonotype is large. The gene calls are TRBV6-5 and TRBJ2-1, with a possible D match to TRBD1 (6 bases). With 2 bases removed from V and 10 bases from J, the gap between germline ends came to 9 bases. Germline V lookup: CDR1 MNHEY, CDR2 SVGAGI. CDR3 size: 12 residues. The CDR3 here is CASSYGQKEQFF. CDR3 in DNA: TGTGCCAGCAGTTACGGACAGAAGGAGCAGTTCTTC.

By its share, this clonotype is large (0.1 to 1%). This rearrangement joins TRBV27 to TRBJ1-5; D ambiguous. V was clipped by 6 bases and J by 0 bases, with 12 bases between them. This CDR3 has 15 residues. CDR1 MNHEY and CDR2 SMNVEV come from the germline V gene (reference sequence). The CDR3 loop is CASRRVGSSNQPQHF. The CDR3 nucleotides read TGTGCCAGCAGGCGGGTCGGGAGTAGCAATCAGCCCCAGCATTTT.

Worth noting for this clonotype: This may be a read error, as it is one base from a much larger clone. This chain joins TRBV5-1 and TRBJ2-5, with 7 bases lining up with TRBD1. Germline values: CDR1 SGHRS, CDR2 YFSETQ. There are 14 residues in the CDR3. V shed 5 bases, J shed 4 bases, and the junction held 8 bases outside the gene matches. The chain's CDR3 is CASRSRGQRETQYF. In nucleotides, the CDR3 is TGCGCCAGCAGGAGTAGGGGGCAGCGAGAGACCCAGTACTTC.

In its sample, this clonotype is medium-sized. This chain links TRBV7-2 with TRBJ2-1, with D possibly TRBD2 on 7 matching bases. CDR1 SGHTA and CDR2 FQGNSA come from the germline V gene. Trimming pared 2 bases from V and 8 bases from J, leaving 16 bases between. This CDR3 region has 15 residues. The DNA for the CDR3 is TGTGCCAGCAGCTTACGAGGGGGAGGGCCCCATGAGCAGTTCTTC. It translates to CASSLRGGGPHEQFF.

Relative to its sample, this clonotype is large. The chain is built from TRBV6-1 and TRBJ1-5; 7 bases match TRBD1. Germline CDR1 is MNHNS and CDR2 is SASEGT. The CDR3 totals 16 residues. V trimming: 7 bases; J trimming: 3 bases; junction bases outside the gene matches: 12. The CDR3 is CASTQGVIWANQPQHF. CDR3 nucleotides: TGTGCCAGCACCCAGGGGGTTATATGGGCCAATCAGCCCCAGCATTTT.

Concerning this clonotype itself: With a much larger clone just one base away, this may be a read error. The DNA for the CDR3 is TGCGGTGCTAGAGATCCGGCAGGGAGCTATGGCTACACCTTC. Translating gives CGARDPAGSYGYTF. This rearrangement joins TRBV20-1 to TRBJ1-2; possibly TRBD1 for D (5 bases). The CDR3 runs to 14 residues. Germline CDR1 reads DFQATT; CDR2 reads SNEGSKA (reference sequence).

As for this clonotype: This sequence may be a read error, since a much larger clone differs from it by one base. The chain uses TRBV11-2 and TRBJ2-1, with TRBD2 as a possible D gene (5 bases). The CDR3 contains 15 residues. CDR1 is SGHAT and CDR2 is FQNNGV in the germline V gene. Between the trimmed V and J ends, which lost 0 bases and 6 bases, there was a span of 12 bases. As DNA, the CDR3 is TGTGCCAGCAGCTTAGATCTAGAGCGGCGCAATGAGCAGTTCTTC. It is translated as CASSLDLERRNEQFF.